This T cell receptor (beta chain) originates from a study of T cell changes during pregnancy in multiple sclerosis (dated by TCRdb to between 2017 and 2020). With respect to the entire study: The study looked at changes in the T cell repertoire across pregnancy in women with multiple sclerosis.

At the junction V is shortened by 6 bases and J by 6 bases, with 12 bases in between. As encoded in the germline V gene, CDR1 is SQVTM while CDR2 is ANQGSEA. Counted from cysteine to phenylalanine, this CDR3 has 12 amino acids. The DNA shown is the 36-base CDR3, in frame from base 1. Library preparation used the immunoSEQ multiplex PCR assay. Not all clones reach the TCRdb copy of this immuneACCESS table, which keeps in-frame sequences only. Checked studies attribute under half of the gap to unresolved V genes and leave the rest unexplained. In all, the sample holds 45,000 to 55,000 clones, and roughly 92% of those were seen once. The top ten constitute 0.75% to 0.95% of the sample. Worth noting for this clone: The antigen it recognizes is unknown. Base qualities were left out, and no much larger clone turns up one base away.

The clonotype originates from a female donor in good health, enrolled as a control in a pregnancy study. The sequence links TRBV29-1 to TRBJ2-1, and possibly TRBD1, on 5 matching bases. The sample consisted of CD4+ T cells from peripheral blood mononuclear cells, taken in the second trimester of pregnancy. The nucleotide sequence reads TGCAGCGTAGAGAAAGGGGCCAATGAGCAGTTCTTC. It specifies CSVEKGANEQFF.